These 26 T cell receptor beta chains were sequenced from one sample in a study of cytomegalovirus exposure and HLA in healthy donors. The primer mix had 60 Vbeta and 13 Jbeta primers. The method was immunoSEQ multiplex PCR; TCRdb's version includes in-frame clones alone and lacks a portion of them. The sample lists under 100,000 clones; around 80% were seen once. Sequences were obtained from PBMCs. All receptors derive from a man aged 30 to 45 in good health and CMV-seronegative.

The chain couples TRBV2 to TRBJ2-2, with a possible D match to TRBD1 (5 bases). With 6 bases removed from V and 2 bases from J, the gap between germline ends came to 10 bases. The length of the CDR3 is 14 residues. Germline loops: CDR1 SNHLY, CDR2 FYNNEI. CDR3: CASRETDNTGELFF. As DNA, the CDR3 is TGTGCCAGCAGGGAGACAGACAACACCGGGGAGCTGTTTTTT. Complete variable domain (other parts from reference TRBV2 and TRBJ2-2): EPEVTQTPSHQVTQMGQEVILRCVPISNHLYFYWYRQILGQKVEFLVSFYNNEISEKSEIFDDQFSVERPDGSNFTLKIRSTKLEDSAMYFCASRETDNTGELFFGEGSRLTVL.

J is TRBJ2-5 and V is TRBV5-6; D is unclear. The J call could be wrong; TRBJ2-7 is a better fit for the DNA end. The CDR3 extends over 13 amino acids. Germline values: CDR1 SGHDT, CDR2 YYEEEE. In nucleotides, the CDR3 is TGTGCCAGCTGCCAGCGTGGGTTCTACGAGCAGTACTTC. This codes for CASCQRGFYEQYF.

The CDR3 sequence is CASSVGQGNTEAFF. The DNA of the CDR3 is TGTGCCAGCAGCGTAGGGCAGGGGAACACTGAAGCTTTCTTT. The rearrangement uses TRBV9 and TRBJ1-1, with a tentative D call TRBD1 (5 bases). Germline V gene sequence: CDR1 SGDLS, CDR2 YYNGEE. Trimming removed 0 bases from V and 1 base from J, with 7 bases in between. The CDR3 extends over 14 amino acids.

This rearrangement joins TRBV28 to TRBJ2-5; tentative D call: TRBD2 (6 bases). The DNA end lines up better with TRBJ2-7; the J call may be wrong. The germline gives CDR1 MDHEN, CDR2 SYDVKM. The CDR3 loop spans 16 amino acids. The CDR3, as DNA: TGTGCCAGCAGTCCAAATTCCGGGACTTTCTCCTACGAGCAGTACTTC. It specifies CASSPNSGTFSYEQYF.

V is TRBV18 and J is TRBJ1-1; perhaps TRBD1 as D (5 bases). CDR3 size: 13 residues. Germline V lookup: CDR1 KGHSH, CDR2 LQKENI. V was cut by 2 bases and J by 2 bases, with 6 bases left in between. This chain's CDR3 is CASSPGANTEAFF. The CDR3 bases are TGTGCCAGCTCACCAGGGGCAAACACTGAAGCTTTCTTT.

For this clone: One end of the junction varies from germline; a read error may be responsible. This chain connects TRBV27 to TRBJ1-2; D not resolved. CDR1 is MNHEY, CDR2 SMNVEV, per germline (reference sequence). This CDR3 is built from 14 residues. This chain's CDR3 is CASSLHRAAGGYPF. In DNA, the CDR3 is TGTGCCAGCAGTTTACATCGGGCGGCGGGAGGCTACCCCTTC.

This clone was seen more than once but under ten times. This chain links TRBV27 with TRBJ1-1, with D hard to call. CDR3 length: 15 residues. V was trimmed by 7 bases and J by 2 bases, leaving 17 bases between them. The germline V gene encodes CDR1 MNHEY and CDR2 SMNVEV (reference sequence). The CDR3 is CASISYSPSNTEAFF. The CDR3 DNA follows: TGTGCCAGCATCTCTTACAGCCCCTCCAACACTGAAGCTTTCTTT.

The chain recombines TRBV19 with TRBJ1-1, with a possible D match to TRBD1 (5 bases). CDR3 size: 14 residues. Trimming shortened V by 6 bases and J by 1 base, and 12 bases separated the two germline ends. CDR1 is LNHDA, CDR2 SQIVND, per germline (reference sequence). The CDR3 loop reads CASRHLGQNTEAFF. The CDR3 DNA sequence: TGTGCCAGTAGACATCTGGGGCAGAACACTGAAGCTTTCTTT.

The CDR3 bases are TGCGCCAGCAGCTTGGATATAGCGGGAGGGCCGGGGGAGACCCAGTACTTC. Translation gives CASSLDIAGGPGETQYF. The chain couples TRBV5-1 to TRBJ2-5, with 11 bases that match TRBD2. CDR1 is SGHRS and CDR2 is YFSETQ in the germline V gene. Germline trimming cut 0 bases from V and 5 bases from J; bases unmatched to any gene: 9. CDR3 length equals 17 residues. Looking up the rest from reference TRBV5-1 and TRBJ2-5 gives the full variable domain: KAGVTQTPRYLIKTRGQQVTLSCSPISGHRSVSWYQQTPGQGLQFLFEYFSETQRNKGNFPGRFSGRQFSNSRSEMNVSTLELGDSALYLCASSLDIAGGPGETQYFGPGTRLLVL.

The table lists this clone with a count of one. The V gene is TRBV7-9, the J gene TRBJ1-3; possibly TRBD1 for D (6 bases). There are 16 residues in the CDR3. V was shortened by 5 bases and J by 4 bases, with 18 bases between the two germline ends. From germline, CDR1 is SEHNR and CDR2 FQNEAQ (reference sequence). The CDR3 DNA follows: TGTGCCAGCAGCACCACAGGGTCCGGCCCCGGAAACACCATATATTTT. Translation: CASSTTGSGPGNTIYF.

V is TRBV2 and J is TRBJ2-7, with no clear D. The CDR3 covers 11 residues. The V gene's germline CDR1 is SNHLY and CDR2 FYNNEI. Trimming removed 3 bases from V and 6 bases from J, with 6 bases in between. In DNA, the CDR3 is TGTGCCAGCAGTGAGATGAGCGAGCAGTACTTC. Amino acid sequence: CASSEMSEQYF.

The rearrangement joins TRBV7-9 to TRBJ1-1; D may be TRBD1 (5 bases). Trimming removed 2 bases at V and 2 bases at J, with 15 bases between. Germline values: CDR1 SEHNR, CDR2 FQNEAQ (reference sequence). The CDR3 has 16 amino acids. The CDR3 DNA reads TGTGCCAGCAGCTTAATTCGACAGACATCCAACACTGAAGCTTTCTTT. As protein: CASSLIRQTSNTEAFF.

The chain is built from TRBV18 and TRBJ2-5, with a weak D call TRBD1 (5 bases). Germline V gene data show CDR1 as KGHSH and CDR2 as LQKENI. V was cut by 2 bases and J by 1 base, with 14 bases left in between. The CDR3 runs 16 residues. This CDR3 is CASSPLTGRAQETQYF. DNA of the CDR3: TGTGCCAGCTCACCATTGACTGGCAGGGCCCAAGAGACCCAGTACTTC.

This chain links TRBV4-3 with TRBJ1-5, with D possibly TRBD1 on 5 matching bases. Germline CDR1 and CDR2: LGHNA and YSLEER. Trimming stripped 0 bases from V and 0 bases from J, with 18 bases between. CDR3 length equals 19 residues. The CDR3 here is CASSQDHYCRRVSNQPQHF. CDR3 in DNA: TGCGCCAGCAGCCAAGATCATTACTGCCGCAGGGTTAGCAATCAGCCCCAGCATTTT.

V usage is TRBV12-5 and J usage is TRBJ2-1; D is possibly TRBD2 (6 bases). There are 16 residues in the CDR3. The V gene lost 1 base and the J gene lost 4 bases, with 14 bases spanning the gap. The germline V gene has CDR1 LGHNT and CDR2 FRNRAP. The CDR3, as DNA: TGTGCTAGTGGTTTGGACGCCGGGAGTGGGTACAATGAGCAGTTCTTC. Its protein product is CASGLDAGSGYNEQFF.

This clone was seen a few times. The chain is built from TRBV25-1 and TRBJ1-1; 8 nucleotides match TRBD1. Germline lookup yields CDR1 MGHDK and CDR2 SYGVNS. V shed 6 bases, J shed 1 base, and the junction held 4 bases outside the gene matches. The length of the CDR3 is 14 residues. The CDR3 reads CASSPDRGNTEAFF. Here the CDR3 DNA reads TGTGCCAGCAGCCCCGACAGGGGGAACACTGAAGCTTTCTTT.

This clone occurred a few times. V and J are TRBV7-2 and TRBJ2-3; 9 bases map to TRBD2. V shed 7 bases, J shed 0 bases, and the junction held 5 bases outside the gene matches. Germline values: CDR1 SGHTA, CDR2 FQGNSA. CDR3 size: 15 residues. DNA of the CDR3: TGTGCCAGCAACAAGCGGGGGGATAGCACAGATACGCAGTATTTT. As protein: CASNKRGDSTDTQYF.

The chain uses TRBV29-1 and TRBJ2-5; the match to TRBD2 covers 8 bases. Per germline, CDR1 SQVTM and CDR2 ANQGSEA. V lost 5 bases and J lost 4; bases outside the gene matches: 12. The CDR3 length is 15 residues. CDR3 amino acids: CSVIGVMAGGETQYF. The CDR3 region has the DNA TGCAGCGTTATTGGCGTTATGGCGGGGGGAGAGACCCAGTACTTC. The whole variable domain, remainder taken from reference TRBV29-1 and TRBJ2-5, is SAVISQKPSRDICQRGTSLTIQCQVDSQVTMMFWYRQQPGQSLTLIATANQGSEATYESGFVIDKFPISRPNLTFSTLTVSNMSPEDSSIYLCSVIGVMAGGETQYFGPGTRLLVL.

This clone was observed a handful of times. The V call is TRBV28, the J call TRBJ2-7; 10 nucleotides agree with TRBD1. With 4 bases clipped from V and 2 bases from J, the junction kept 2 bases outside the gene matches. The CDR3 runs to 14 residues. Germline V lookup: CDR1 MDHEN, CDR2 SYDVKM. The CDR3 nucleotides are TGTGCCAGCAGTTCGGGACAGGGGCCCTACGAGCAGTACTTC. It specifies CASSSGQGPYEQYF. Complete variable domain (other parts from reference TRBV28 and TRBJ2-7): DVKVTQSSRYLVKRTGEKVFLECVQDMDHENMFWYRQDPGLGLRLIYFSYDVKMKEKGDIPEGYSVSREKKERFSLILESASTNQTSMYLCASSSGQGPYEQYFGPGTRLTVT.

The CDR3 loop reads CASSPLAGRNTEAFF. The CDR3 DNA reads TGTGCCAGCTCACCACTGGCAGGGCGGAACACTGAAGCTTTCTTT. This sequence joins TRBV18 and TRBJ1-1; D is perhaps TRBD1 (5 bases). Germline V gives CDR1 KGHSH, CDR2 LQKENI. This CDR3 comprises 15 residues. Trimming removed 1 base from V and 1 base from J, with 10 bases in between.

Only one count was recorded for this clone. The chain employs TRBV28 and TRBJ1-2, with 9 bases aligning to TRBD1. Germline V gene sequence: CDR1 MDHEN, CDR2 SYDVKM. J gave up 2 bases and V 4 bases, and 5 bases lay outside the gene matches. The CDR3 loop spans 15 amino acids. Here the CDR3 DNA reads TGTGCCAGCAGTTCATACAGGGGGCCGAACTATGGCTACACCTTC. This gives the protein CASSSYRGPNYGYTF.

The CDR3: CAISELAGAYEQYF. Written as DNA, the CDR3 is TGTGCCATCAGTGAACTAGCGGGAGCCTACGAGCAGTACTTC. V is TRBV10-3 and J is TRBJ2-7; 11 nucleotides line up with TRBD2. The CDR3 length is 14 residues. The J segment lost 2 bases and the V segment lost 3 bases, leaving 0 bases of the junction unmatched. From germline, CDR1 is ENHRY and CDR2 SYGVKD.

This rearrangement joins TRBV20-1 to TRBJ1-2, with TRBD1 as a possible D gene (6 bases). This CDR3 has 11 amino acids. The ends were cut back, 4 bases at V and 5 bases at J, with 8 bases in the middle. CDR1 is DFQATT, CDR2 SNEGSKA, per germline (reference sequence). The CDR3 spells CSATTGYGYTF. For the CDR3, the DNA is TGCAGTGCTACCACAGGGTATGGCTACACCTTC.

This sequence joins TRBV7-2 and TRBJ2-2; 7 bases align to TRBD2. This CDR3 is built from 15 residues. V trimming: 5 bases; J trimming: 7 bases; junction bases outside the gene matches: 10. Per germline, CDR1 SGHTA and CDR2 FQGNSA. CDR3 protein: CASSRGGAGVGELFF. The CDR3 DNA reads TGTGCCAGCAGCCGTGGAGGGGCGGGGGTCGGGGAGCTGTTTTTT.

The CDR3 DNA reads TGTGCCAGCTTGAGGGAAACGCAGTATTTT. Its translation: CASLRETQYF. V usage is TRBV6-1 and J usage is TRBJ2-3; tentatively, D is TRBD2 (5 bases). Trimming took 8 bases from V and 9 from J, leaving 9 bases between them. This CDR3 spans 10 amino acids. Germline values: CDR1 MNHNS, CDR2 SASEGT.

In regard to this clone: Sequence at one end of the junction differs from germline and may be a read error. The chain carries TRBV18 and TRBJ1-5, with 10 nucleotides matching TRBD1. Looked up from germline, CDR1 is KGHSH and CDR2 is LQKENI. There are 16 residues in the CDR3. The CDR3 DNA is TGTGCCCGCTCACCACAAGACAGGGGGCTTAATCAGCCCCAGCATTTT. It yields the protein CARSPQDRGLNQPQHF.